This record looks at one TCR beta chain sequence and its context. This entry belongs to a study of blood T cell repertoires in COVID-19. Profiling relied on immunoSEQ multiplex PCR, and the TCRdb table lists in-frame clones only, not all of them. The sample lists 250,000 to 300,000 clones; about nine tenths were seen once. The sequencing input was PBMCs or T cells enriched from blood (not recorded which). This receptor was identified in a man between 18 and 29 years old who had recovered from COVID-19.

The CDR3 DNA is TGTGCCAGCAGTTCGTATAGTGAGCAGTACTTC. It encodes CASSSYSEQYF. This chain uses TRBV27 with TRBJ2-7; D gene uncertain. CDR1 MNHEY and CDR2 SMNVEV come from the germline V gene (reference sequence). This CDR3 spans 11 amino acids. V lost 4 bases to trimming and J lost 7 bases, with 8 bases between them.